This entry features one TCR beta chain sequence. Germline lookup yields CDR1 ENHRY and CDR2 SYGVKD. The ends lost 2 bases at V and 2 bases at J; junction bases unmatched: 0. This CDR3 is 14 amino acids long. The data originate from a study of blood T cell repertoires in COVID-19. Turning to the study itself: COVID-19 samples from acute and convalescent phases originated in the United States, Italy and Spain. PBMCs, B-cell-depleted T cells, or T cells were the source of the cDNA or gDNA that made up the material.

Original methodology: How many nucleated cells were present was estimated from reference gene primer amplification. Profiling relied on immunoSEQ multiplex PCR, and the TCRdb table lists in-frame clones only, not all of them. That table supplies the V and J calls and clone size; D and trimming were determined from the DNA. The table shows around 150,000 clones, with approximately 80% occurring only once. The material sequenced was peripheral blood. This receptor was obtained from a woman of 80 years or more with active or convalescent COVID-19. The rearrangement links TRBV10-3 to TRBJ2-5, with TRBD1 matching over 9 bases. The CDR3 sequence is CAISEGQGQETQYF. In DNA, the CDR3 is TGTGCCATCAGTGAGGGACAGGGGCAAGAGACCCAGTACTTC.